This T cell receptor (beta chain) is drawn from a study of blood T cell repertoires in COVID-19. Study in general: The study drew acute and convalescent COVID-19 samples from the United States, Italy and Spain.

The CDR3 runs 14 residues. With 2 bases clipped from V and 5 bases from J, the junction kept 6 bases outside the gene matches. Germline assignment: CDR1 SGHDT and CDR2 YYEEEE. Clones were sequenced by immunoSEQ multiplex PCR, and TCRdb holds only the in-frame ones, with some missing. The sample records about 380,000 clones, less than 85% being singletons. This TCR was recovered from a woman aged 18-30 years with acute or convalescent COVID-19. The chain combines TRBV5-6 with TRBJ1-1, with 7 bases lining up with TRBD1. The sequencing sample was made of peripheral blood. The CDR3, as DNA: TGTGCCAGCAGCTTCCCGGGACAGAGGACTGAAGCTTTCTTT. Protein sequence: CASSFPGQRTEAFF.